A selection of T cell receptor beta chains follows, all from one sample in a study of somatic mutations in cytotoxic T cells in rheumatoid arthritis. The data were produced by immunoSEQ multiplex PCR, yet TCRdb's version contains in-frame clones alone and is incomplete. There are around 3,000 clones in the sample; roughly 92% occur only once, and under 15% lies in the top ten. Sequenced: CD8+ T cells sorted from blood. The receptors derive from a woman younger than 30 with rheumatoid arthritis. Both conserved end residues are part of each CDR3. A D gene is named only where the DNA matches it firmly. Only some rows state a clone size, as once, few, many or a class for expanded clones.

>.|TRBJ1-1|.|TRBV6-4
TGTGCCAGCAGCGCCGACAGTAACACTGAAGCTTTCTTT
CASSADSNTEAFF
>.|TRBJ2-5|TRBD2|TRBV27
TGTGCCAGCGGATTAGCGGGGGGGCTGGGGGAGACCCAGTACTTC
CASGLAGGLGETQYF
>.|TRBJ1-3|TRBD1|TRBV7-8
TGTGCCAGCAGCTTAGAGGACAGGACAATCTCTGGAAACACCATATATTTT
CASSLEDRTISGNTIYF
>.|TRBJ2-7|TRBD2|TRBV9
TGTGCCAGCAGCAGACTAGCGGGGACCTACGAGCAGTACTTC
CASSRLAGTYEQYF
>.|TRBJ2-2|TRBD2|TRBV6-4
TGTGCCAGCAGTCCGGGACTAGCGGGAGCCGGGGAGCTGTTTTTT
CASSPGLAGAGELFF
>.|TRBJ2-7|TRBD2|TRBV6-5
TGTGCCAGCAGTTACTCGAAGACAGCGGGGCGCTACGAGCAGTACTTC
CASSYSKTAGRYEQYF
>.|TRBJ2-1|.|TRBV30
TGTGCCTGGAGTCCCGAGTCCCATCGTCCGATTGAGCAGTTCTTC
CAWSPESHRPIEQFF
>.|TRBJ2-6|TRBD1|TRBV28
TGTGCTTCAGAGGCCGGACAGGGGGTTGATGGGGCCAACGTCCTGACTTTC
CASEAGQGVDGANVLTF
>.|TRBJ2-1|.|TRBV7-9
TGTGCCAGCAGCTTGGGCTGGCAGCAGTTCTTC
CASSLGWQQFF
>.|TRBJ2-7|TRBD1|TRBV7-8
TGTGCCAGCAGCTTTGGACAGGGAAGTTACGAGCAGTACTTC
CASSFGQGSYEQYF
>.|TRBJ1-1|.|TRBV6-1
TGTGCCAGCAGTGAATGGCGGGGGGGAGGCACTGAAGCTTTCTTT
CASSEWRGGGTEAFF
>.|TRBJ2-1|TRBD2|TRBV7-2
TGTGCCAGCAGCTCCCTGACTAGCGGGAGCCCCCTGGTCTTC
CASSSLTSGSPLVF
>once|TRBJ2-5|.|TRBV10-1
TGCGCCAGCGGGTCGAACAGGGAGGGGACCCAGTACTTC
CASGSNREGTQYF
>.|TRBJ2-7|.|TRBV5-4
TGTGCCAGCAGCTTTAGAGGGGAGCAGTACTTC
CASSFRGEQYF
>.|TRBJ2-7|TRBD2|TRBV5-6
TGTGCCAGCAGCCCTAGCGGGAGTGGGTACGAGCAGTACTTC
CASSPSGSGYEQYF
>.|TRBJ2-7|.|TRBV19
TGTGCCAGTAGTCCCCGAAGGGGCGAGCAGTACTTC
CASSPRRGEQYF
>once|TRBJ2-7|.|TRBV5-6
TGTGCCAGCAGCTTCCCGAACAACGAGCAGTACTTC
CASSFPNNEQYF
>.|TRBJ2-5|TRBD2|TRBV27
TGTGCCAGCAGTTTATTAGGACTAGCGGGGGCCTACCAAGAGACCCAGTACTTC
CASSLLGLAGAYQETQYF
>.|TRBJ2-7|TRBD2|TRBV7-3
TGTGCCAGCAGCTTAATCGGGGGGGGAAACGAGCAGTACTTC
CASSLIGGGNEQYF
>.|TRBJ2-7|.|TRBV6-6
TGTGCCAGCAGGCTGACCGGACAGTCCTACGAGCAGTACTTC
CASRLTGQSYEQYF
>.|TRBJ2-3|TRBD2|TRBV6-4
TGTGCCAGCAGTGAGACTAGCGGGGGCACAGATACGCAGTATTTT
CASSETSGGTDTQYF
>.|TRBJ2-7|.|TRBV19
TGTGCCAGTAGTAGCGGCGGCTCCTACGAGCAGTACTTC
CASSSGGSYEQYF
>.|TRBJ2-5|.|TRBV13
TGTGCCAGCAGCTTCGTAGCGGACTACCAAGAGACCCAGTACTTC
CASSFVADYQETQYF
>.|TRBJ1-1|.|TRBV28
TGTGCCAGCAGTTCCCTGTCTGAAGCTTTCTTT
CASSSLSEAFF
>.|TRBJ2-7|.|TRBV2
TGTGCCAGCAGTGAAGCCGGCAGGGGCTACGAGCAGTACTTC
CASSEAGRGYEQYF
>.|TRBJ2-5|.|TRBV11-2
TGTGCCAGCAGCCCAAGTGGTCCGGAGGAGACCCAGTACTTC
CASSPSGPEETQYF
>.|TRBJ2-3|TRBD2|TRBV7-6
TGTGCCAGCAGCTTAGTGGCTAGCGGCGTTGATACGCAGTATTTT
CASSLVASGVDTQYF
>.|TRBJ2-7|TRBD1|TRBV27
TGTGCCAGCAGTTTGGGACAGGGGGGAATTGAGCAGTACTTC
CASSLGQGGIEQYF
>.|TRBJ2-5|.|TRBV29-1
TGCAGCGTTTCCGGGACACCCATTCAAGAGACCCAGTACTTC
CSVSGTPIQETQYF
>.|TRBJ2-3|TRBD2|TRBV29-1
TGCAGCGTTCCCCGCGGGACTAGCGGGGGGGTAAGCACAGATACGCAGTATTTT
CSVPRGTSGGVSTDTQYF
>.|TRBJ2-7|TRBD1|TRBV11-2
TGTGCCAGCAGCTTAGAGGGACAGGACTCCTACGAGCAGTACTTC
CASSLEGQDSYEQYF
>.|TRBJ1-4|TRBD1|TRBV29-1
TGCAGCGTCTCTGAGGGGGCAGCCTTAGAAAAACTGTTTTTT
CSVSEGAALEKLFF
>few|TRBJ2-1|TRBD1|TRBV9
TGTGCCAGCAGCGCGGCATACAGGGGGAATGAGCAGTTCTTC
CASSAAYRGNEQFF
>.|TRBJ2-5|.|TRBV27
TGTGCCAGCAGTTTATCGGACAGTCAAGAGACCCAGTACTTC
CASSLSDSQETQYF
>.|TRBJ1-2|.|TRBV25-1
TGTGCCAGCAGTGAATATGGTTCGAGCTATGGCTACACCTTC
CASSEYGSSYGYTF
>.|TRBJ2-5|.|TRBV11-2
TGTGCCAGCAGCTTATCCGGGAGTGTCCAAGAGACCCAGTACTTC
CASSLSGSVQETQYF